This T cell receptor (beta chain) originates from a study of blood T cells in healthy people across ages. Study results and caveats: The diversity estimates, figures obtained from one million T cells, were considered underestimates. Reliance upon unsorted PBMCs precluded definitive naive versus antigen-experienced comparison.

Alongside a J-beta primer mix, a sample-barcoded 5' primer served in a second PCR lasting 7 to 11 cycles. TCRdb reanalysed the 5' RACE reads using MiXCR and keeps one entry per CDR3 protein. The table records fewer than 800,000 distinct CDR3 sequences, about a third of them present only once. The count of this clonotype is one. Its antigen is not known. CDR1 and CDR2 (germline): SNHLY, FYNNEI. The V end lost 2 bases, the J end lost 0 bases, and 10 bases lay between the germline ends. The CDR3 is 15 amino acids. The sequenced material came from blood. This clonotype was obtained from a woman aged 80 or over in good health. V and J are TRBV2 and TRBJ1-1, with D tentatively TRBD1 (5 bases). The DNA of the CDR3 is TGTGCCAGCAGTGAATGGGCAGGGATGAACACTGAAGCTTTCTTT. Residues: CASSEWAGMNTEAFF.